Described below is a single TCR beta chain sequence and its context. The source of the sample is a study of blood T cell repertoires in COVID-19. The assay was immunoSEQ multiplex PCR, and TCRdb's table has in-frame clones only and misses some. The repertoire consists of 150,000 to 200,000 clones, with around 80% occurring once and the leading ten covering 2.5% to 3%. Per germline, CDR1 SGHTA and CDR2 FQGNSA. There are 15 residues in the CDR3. J was trimmed by 8 bases and V by 2 bases; bases with no gene match: 6. The sequenced material came from peripheral blood. The rearrangement links TRBV7-2 to TRBJ1-4; 9 bases fit TRBD1. This sequence was found in a woman between 55 and 75 years old with acute or convalescent COVID-19. The CDR3 loop is CASSLKGQGREKLFF. In DNA, the CDR3 is TGTGCCAGCAGCTTAAAGGGACAGGGAAGGGAAAAACTGTTTTTT.